The 32 T cell receptor beta chains in this list originate from one sample, sequenced in a study of blood T cell repertoires in COVID-19. The protocol was immunoSEQ multiplex PCR, while the TCRdb copy is restricted to in-frame clones and leaves out a portion. The data hold 50,000 to 70,000 clones, with 84% observed a single time. Sequencing was done on a sample of peripheral blood. The receptors derive from a woman aged 55-70 years with acute or convalescent COVID-19.

V usage is TRBV5-1 and J usage is TRBJ1-1; no clear D gene. CDR1 and CDR2 (germline): SGHRS, YFSETQ. The V gene lost 2 bases and the J gene lost 11 bases, with 16 bases spanning the gap. The CDR3 has 13 amino acids. The CDR3 protein is CASSFKRESGAFF. DNA of the CDR3: TGCGCCAGCAGCTTCAAGCGAGAATCTGGGGCTTTCTTT.

Turning to this clone: Within the sample, other DNA sequences also encode this same CDR3. This chain links TRBV6-5 with TRBJ1-5; 7 bases are shared with TRBD1. Trimming removed 6 bases from V and 3 bases from J; junction bases left unmatched: 5. Germline loops: CDR1 MNHEY, CDR2 SVGAGI. The CDR3 runs to 14 residues. DNA of the CDR3: TGTGCCAGCAGACCGGGACAGAACAATCAGCCCCAGCATTTT. This sequence encodes CASRPGQNNQPQHF.

The chain carries TRBV6-5 and TRBJ1-3; a possible D gene is TRBD1 (5 bases). V was shortened by 8 bases and J by 7 bases, with 18 bases between the two germline ends. Germline values: CDR1 MNHEY, CDR2 SVGAGI. The CDR3 totals 14 residues. CDR3 bases: TGTGCCAGCGTTTCAGGGACTTGGGTCAACACCATATATTTT. This sequence encodes CASVSGTWVNTIYF.

V gene TRBV15 combines with J gene TRBJ1-4; 7 bases map to TRBD1. CDR1 and CDR2 (germline): LNHNV, YYDKDF (reference sequence). The V segment lost 4 bases and the J segment 7 bases; nucleotides outside the gene matches: 3. This CDR3 spans 13 amino acids. In nucleotides, the CDR3 is TGTGCCACCAGCACCGGGACAGTTGAAAAACTGTTTTTT. As protein: CATSTGTVEKLFF.

The chain combines TRBV5-6 with TRBJ1-2; TRBD1 matches at 12 bases. The trim removed 3 bases at V and 3 bases at J, leaving 15 bases unmatched. Germline-derived CDR1 and CDR2 are SGHDT and YYEEEE. The CDR3 runs to 19 residues. The CDR3: CASSSSGQGALWRDYGYTF. Written as DNA, the CDR3 is TGTGCCAGCAGCTCCTCGGGACAGGGGGCTTTATGGCGGGACTATGGCTACACCTTC. Based on the CDR3 plus reference TRBV5-6 and TRBJ1-2, the full variable domain is DAGVTQSPTHLIKTRGQQVTLRCSPKSGHDTVSWYQQALGQGPQFIFQYYEEEERQRGNFPDRFSGHQFPNYSSELNVNALLLGDSALYLCASSSSGQGALWRDYGYTFGSGTRLTVV.

This chain uses TRBV20-1 with TRBJ1-2, with D possibly matching TRBD1 (5 bases). This CDR3 region has 11 residues. V was pared by 3 bases and J by 7 bases, with 9 bases between. CDR1 DFQATT and CDR2 SNEGSKA come from the germline V gene (reference sequence). In DNA form, the CDR3 reads TGCAGTGCTAGCCAGGGAGGTGGCTACACCTTC. Encoded protein: CSASQGGGYTF.

The chain carries TRBV5-4 and TRBJ2-2, with D perhaps matching TRBD1 (6 bases). Deletions cut 4 bases from V and 0 bases from J, with 10 bases between. The germline V gene encodes CDR1 SGHNT and CDR2 YYREEE (reference sequence). CDR3 length: 15 residues. CDR3 in amino acids: CASSPRTANTGELFF. The CDR3 DNA reads TGTGCCAGCAGCCCTCGGACAGCGAACACCGGGGAGCTGTTTTTT. Based on the CDR3 plus reference TRBV5-4 and TRBJ2-2, the full variable domain is ETGVTQSPTHLIKTRGQQVTLRCSSQSGHNTVSWYQQALGQGPQFIFQYYREEENGRGNFPPRFSGLQFPNYSSELNVNALELDDSALYLCASSPRTANTGELFFGEGSRLTVL.

This chain joins TRBV9 and TRBJ2-7; 9 bases are shared with TRBD1. V lost 5 bases, J lost 6 bases, and 6 bases stayed unmatched. Germline loops: CDR1 SGDLS, CDR2 YYNGEE. This CDR3 comprises 13 residues. CDR3 DNA: TGTGCCAGCAGTACCGGGACAGGGCCCGAGCAGTACTTC. This gives the protein CASSTGTGPEQYF.

The J gene is TRBJ1-5, the V gene TRBV9; 9 bases line up with TRBD1. Looked up from germline, CDR1 is SGDLS and CDR2 is YYNGEE. V lost 4 bases, J lost 12 bases, and 5 bases stayed unmatched. This CDR3 has 12 residues. In DNA, the CDR3 is TGTGCCAGCAGCACCCGGGACAGGGACCAGCATTTT. Its protein is CASSTRDRDQHF. Full variable domain (missing parts from reference TRBV9 and TRBJ1-5): DSGVTQTPKHLITATGQRVTLRCSPRSGDLSVYWYQQSLDQGLQFLIQYYNGEERAKGNILERFSAQQFPDLHSELNLSSLELGDSALYFCASSTRDRDQHFGDGTRLSIL.

V gene TRBV19 combines with J gene TRBJ2-6; 11 bases map to TRBD1. V lost 10 bases to trimming and J lost 3 bases; unmatched junction nucleotides: 11. The length of the CDR3 is 17 residues. CDR1 and CDR2 (germline): LNHDA, SQIVND (reference sequence). The CDR3, as DNA: TGTGCCACTCGGGCGGGGACAGGGGGAAGTGGGGCCAACGTCCTGACTTTC. Translation gives CATRAGTGGSGANVLTF.

Comments on this clone: Additional DNA sequences in this sample encode the identical CDR3. For the CDR3, the DNA is TGCGCCAGCAGCCCCGGGACAGCGAACACTGAAGCTTTCTTT. It translates to CASSPGTANTEAFF. The chain employs TRBV5-1 and TRBJ1-1; 7 positions match TRBD1. The V gene's germline CDR1 is SGHRS and CDR2 YFSETQ. V dropped 4 bases and J dropped 1; count of bases not matched to a gene: 4. CDR3 length equals 14 residues. Full variable domain (rest looked up from reference TRBV5-1 and TRBJ1-1): KAGVTQTPRYLIKTRGQQVTLSCSPISGHRSVSWYQQTPGQGLQFLFEYFSETQRNKGNFPGRFSGRQFSNSRSEMNVSTLELGDSALYLCASSPGTANTEAFFGQGTRLTVV.

V gene TRBV7-9 combines with J gene TRBJ2-7, with 8 nucleotides matching TRBD1. Trimming at V came to 7 bases and at J to 2 bases, leaving 7 bases not matched to a gene. The length of the CDR3 is 14 residues. CDR1 and CDR2 (germline): SEHNR, FQNEAQ (reference sequence). CDR3 coding DNA: TGTGCCAGCACCCTGGACAGGGTAGCCTACGAGCAGTACTTC. It translates to CASTLDRVAYEQYF.

The V and J genes are TRBV7-8 and TRBJ1-6, with D maybe TRBD1 (6 bases). The CDR3 is 18 amino acids. Germline CDR1 and CDR2: SGHVS and FQNEAQ. V lost 4 bases and J lost 0, with 16 bases in between. The CDR3 coding sequence is TGTGCCAGCAGCTCCATAGGGGGTGGGAGCTCCTATAATTCACCCCTCCACTTT. Translation gives CASSSIGGGSSYNSPLHF.

V gene TRBV11-3 combines with J gene TRBJ1-1; D remains unclear. The ends were cut back, 2 bases at V and 0 bases at J, with 7 bases in the middle. This CDR3 has 14 residues. Germline CDR1 SGHNT, CDR2 YENEEA. The CDR3 protein is CASSLSAMNTEAFF. The CDR3 nucleotides are TGTGCCAGCAGCTTAAGCGCCATGAACACTGAAGCTTTCTTT.

The J gene is TRBJ2-7, the V gene TRBV29-1; tentative D call: TRBD1 (5 bases). The germline CDR1 and CDR2 sequences are SQVTM and ANQGSEA. V gave up 0 bases and J gave up 4 bases, with 13 bases separating them. This CDR3 comprises 14 residues. CDR3 bases: TGCAGCGTTGAAGATCCCCCAGGGTCATACGAGCAGTACTTC. It specifies CSVEDPPGSYEQYF.

This chain links TRBV5-3 with TRBJ2-7; D may be TRBD1 (7 bases). TRBV5-3 is marked as an open reading frame, function uncertain. CDR3 size: 13 residues. The V gene lost 7 bases and the J gene lost 5 bases, with 16 bases spanning the gap. CDR3 protein: CARGSGGGDEQYF. The CDR3 DNA follows: TGTGCCAGAGGTTCAGGGGGAGGCGACGAGCAGTACTTC.

The gene calls are TRBV5-4 and TRBJ2-1, with 14 bases identical to TRBD2. Per the germline V gene, CDR1 is SGHNT and CDR2 is YYREEE (reference sequence). V was pared by 0 bases and J by 10 bases, with 6 bases of the junction left unmatched. The CDR3 sequence is 16 residues long. CDR3 bases: TGTGCCAGCAGCTTGGGACTAGCGGGGGGGCCGGGGGAGCAGTTCTTC. It encodes CASSLGLAGGPGEQFF.

This clone was seen only once. The chain is built from TRBV5-1 and TRBJ2-1; possibly TRBD2 for D (5 bases). CDR1 is SGHRS and CDR2 is YFSETQ in the germline V gene. The CDR3 has 14 residues. Trimming took 6 bases from V and 7 from J, leaving 17 bases between them. The CDR3 loop is CASNHPGEWNEQFF. CDR3 coding DNA: TGCGCCAGCAACCACCCCGGGGAATGGAATGAGCAGTTCTTC. The variable domain in full, with the rest retrieved from reference TRBV5-1 and TRBJ2-1, is KAGVTQTPRYLIKTRGQQVTLSCSPISGHRSVSWYQQTPGQGLQFLFEYFSETQRNKGNFPGRFSGRQFSNSRSEMNVSTLELGDSALYLCASNHPGEWNEQFFGPGTRLTVL.

The chain links TRBV6-5 to TRBJ1-6; 7 nucleotides line up with TRBD1. Germline CDR1 reads MNHEY; CDR2 reads SVGAGI. J lost 10 bases, V lost 1 base, and 10 bases had no gene match. The CDR3 is 16 amino acids. The DNA for the CDR3 is TGTGCCAGCAGTTACTTACGACAGGGAAAGGGATCACCCCTCCACTTT. This gives the protein CASSYLRQGKGSPLHF.

This chain links TRBV18 with TRBJ1-4; D call uncertain. In germline, CDR1 is KGHSH, CDR2 LQKENI. The CDR3 sequence is 13 residues long. V lost 6 bases and J lost 8, with 13 bases in between. Written as DNA, the CDR3 is TGTGCCAGCTCTCCCTATAGCGGGGAAAAACTGTTTTTT. Translated, it gives CASSPYSGEKLFF.

The chain carries TRBV29-1 and TRBJ2-5; 13 bases map to TRBD2. J was trimmed by 1 base and V by 6 bases; bases with no gene match: 8. The germline CDR1 and CDR2 sequences are SQVTM and ANQGSEA. This CDR3 is built from 16 residues. CDR3 nucleotides: TGCAGCGTGGCGACTAGCGGGGGGACCATCCAAGAGACCCAGTACTTC. Translating it yields CSVATSGGTIQETQYF.

The rearrangement uses TRBV11-2 and TRBJ2-3, with 8 bases fitting TRBD2. This CDR3 is 15 amino acids long. Germline V gene data show CDR1 as SGHAT and CDR2 as FQNNGV. The V and J ends lost 5 bases and 1 base, in that order; junction bases with no gene match: 5. CDR3 nucleotide sequence: TGTGCCAGCAGCCGAACTAGCGGTCGCACAGATACGCAGTATTTT. This sequence encodes CASSRTSGRTDTQYF.

The chain combines TRBV7-3 with TRBJ2-7; 13 bases map to TRBD2. The CDR3 consists of 15 residues. Germline CDR1 reads SGHTA; CDR2 reads FQGTGA. Unmatched junction bases numbered 0, after V lost 3 bases and J lost 1 base. This chain's CDR3 is CASSLGLAGSYEQYF. The DNA for the CDR3 is TGTGCCAGCAGCTTGGGACTAGCGGGATCCTACGAGCAGTACTTC.

This chain uses TRBV10-3 with TRBJ2-7; 8 bases map to TRBD1. V lost 4 bases, J lost 2 bases, and 7 bases stayed unmatched. This CDR3 contains 15 residues. From germline, CDR1 is ENHRY and CDR2 SYGVKD. The CDR3 DNA reads as TGTGCCATCAGTGTTGGGACAGGTACTGCCTACGAGCAGTACTTC. Residues: CAISVGTGTAYEQYF.

V usage is TRBV6-5 and J usage is TRBJ1-2, with D tentatively TRBD1 (5 bases). The CDR3 has 12 residues. Looked up from germline, CDR1 is MNHEY and CDR2 is SVGAGI. Trimming pared 6 bases from V and 7 bases from J, leaving 12 bases between. The CDR3 here is CASRDSHGGYTF. In DNA form, the CDR3 reads TGTGCCAGCAGAGACAGCCACGGTGGCTACACCTTC.

V and J are TRBV3-1 (or the pseudogene TRBV3-2) and TRBJ2-6; D remains ambiguous. Trimming stripped 0 bases from V and 4 bases from J, with 10 bases between. The V gene's germline CDR1 is LGHDT and CDR2 YNNKEL (reference sequence). The CDR3 has 16 amino acids. Here the CDR3 DNA reads TGTGCCAGCAGCCAAGATATCGGAGCGGGGGCCAACGTCCTGACTTTC. Protein product: CASSQDIGAGANVLTF.

CDR3 sequence (DNA): TGTGCCAGCAGCCCCGGACTACCTCATACGCAGTATTTT. This gives the protein CASSPGLPHTQYF. The V gene is TRBV12-3 or TRBV12-4, the J gene TRBJ2-3; D is possibly TRBD2 (6 bases). The CDR3 is 13 residues long. V gave up 6 bases and J gave up 7 bases, with 14 bases separating them.

V gene TRBV5-1 combines with J gene TRBJ2-1; D unclear. The length of the CDR3 is 13 residues. Germline V gene lookup returns CDR1 SGHRS and CDR2 YFSETQ. V lost 0 bases and J 6 bases, leaving 7 bases between the germline ends. The CDR3 here is CASSLGPVNEQFF. The CDR3 coding sequence is TGCGCCAGCAGCTTGGGGCCCGTCAATGAGCAGTTCTTC.

The chain couples TRBV6-5 to TRBJ1-2, with 9 bases identical to TRBD1. Germline assignment: CDR1 MNHEY and CDR2 SVGAGI. The CDR3 consists of 14 residues. The junction had 7 bases not matched to a gene; V was cut back by 8 bases and J by 3 bases. The CDR3 bases are TGTGCCAGCCTTACAGGGGGCAGGGACTATGGCTACACCTTC. This sequence encodes CASLTGGRDYGYTF.

The chain carries TRBV7-8 and TRBJ2-2, with a tentative D call TRBD1 (5 bases). Germline-derived CDR1 and CDR2 are SGHVS and FQNEAQ. Trimming removed 4 bases at V and 5 bases at J, with 14 bases between. CDR3 length: 15 amino acids. This CDR3 reads CASSSAQGDTGELFF. DNA of the CDR3: TGTGCCAGCAGCTCGGCCCAGGGTGATACCGGGGAGCTGTTTTTT.

The V call is TRBV9, the J call TRBJ1-6; no clear D gene. Trimming left V 0 bases short and J 10 bases short, with 11 bases between. The CDR3 covers 14 residues. Germline CDR1 SGDLS, CDR2 YYNGEE. Here the CDR3 reads CASSVGPGGSPLHF. The CDR3 DNA reads TGTGCCAGCAGCGTAGGACCAGGCGGGTCACCCCTCCACTTT.

The rearrangement links TRBV27 to TRBJ2-1; 8 bases are shared with TRBD1. In germline, CDR1 is MNHEY, CDR2 SMNVEV (reference sequence). The CDR3 spans 12 residues. The junction had 9 bases not matched to a gene; V was cut back by 9 bases and J by 11 bases. Here the CDR3 DNA reads TGTGCCAGAGGACCTGGACAGGGTAAGCAGTTCTTC. It specifies CARGPGQGKQFF.